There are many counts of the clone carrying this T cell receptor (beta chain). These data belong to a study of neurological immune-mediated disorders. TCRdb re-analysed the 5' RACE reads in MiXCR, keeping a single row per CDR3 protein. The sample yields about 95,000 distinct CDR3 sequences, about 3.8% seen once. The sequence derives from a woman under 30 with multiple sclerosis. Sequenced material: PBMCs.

CDR3 sequence: CASSKKGQWGEKLFF. The CDR3, as DNA: TGTGCCAGCAGCAAAAAGGGACAGTGGGGGGAAAAACTGTTTTTT. The chain uses TRBV21-1 and TRBJ1-4; the table gives TRBD1 as D, unverified against the DNA. TRBV21-1 has pseudogene status. The CDR3 is made up of 15 amino acids.